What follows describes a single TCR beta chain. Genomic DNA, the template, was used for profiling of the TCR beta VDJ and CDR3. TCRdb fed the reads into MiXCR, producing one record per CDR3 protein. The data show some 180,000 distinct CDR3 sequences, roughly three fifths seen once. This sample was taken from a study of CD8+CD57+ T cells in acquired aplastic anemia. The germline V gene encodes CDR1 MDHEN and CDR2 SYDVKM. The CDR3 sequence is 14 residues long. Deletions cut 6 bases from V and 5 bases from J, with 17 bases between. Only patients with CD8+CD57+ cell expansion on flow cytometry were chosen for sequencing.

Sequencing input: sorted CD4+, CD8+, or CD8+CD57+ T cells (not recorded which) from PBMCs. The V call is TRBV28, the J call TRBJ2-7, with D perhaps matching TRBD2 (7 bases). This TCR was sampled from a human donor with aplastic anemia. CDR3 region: CASSPGGRINEQYF. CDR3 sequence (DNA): TGTGCCAGCAGCCCCGGGGGGCGGATAAACGAGCAGTACTTC.